The 17 T cell receptor beta chains listed next were all sequenced from one sample in a study of T cell responses to AZD1222 COVID-19 vaccine. Sequenced by immunoSEQ multiplex PCR; TCRdb stores in-frame clones only, minus some. This sample has 73,000 or so clones, with about four fifths found just once. Sequenced here: peripheral blood, sampled on day 0 of AZD1222 vaccination. The receptors shown here come from an adult in good health.

The chain combines TRBV18 with TRBJ1-2; D not certain. CDR3 length: 15 residues. Germline V gene lookup returns CDR1 KGHSH and CDR2 LQKENI. V was cut by 2 bases and J by 0 bases, with 10 bases left in between. Here the CDR3 reads CASSPAIVTNYGYTF. The DNA of the CDR3 is TGTGCCAGCTCACCAGCCATTGTTACTAACTATGGCTACACCTTC.

The rearrangement joins TRBV4-2 to TRBJ1-5; D ambiguous. Looked up from germline, CDR1 is LGHNA and CDR2 is YNFKEQ. This CDR3 spans 15 amino acids. Trimming removed 0 bases at V and 7 bases at J, with 13 bases between. The CDR3 region has the DNA TGTGCCAGCAGCCAAGATAGGGTTGGGCGCCAGCCCCAGCATTTT. Amino acid sequence: CASSQDRVGRQPQHF.

The V gene is TRBV18, the J gene TRBJ1-1; a possible D gene is TRBD1 (6 bases). Trimming stripped 3 bases from V and 0 bases from J, with 11 bases between. The CDR3 is made up of 15 amino acids. Germline-derived CDR1 and CDR2 are KGHSH and LQKENI. The CDR3 region is CASSPGQLMNTEAFF. The CDR3 nucleotides read TGTGCCAGCTCACCTGGACAGCTCATGAACACTGAAGCTTTCTTT.

The rearrangement uses TRBV14 and TRBJ1-2, with D possibly matching TRBD1 (5 bases). The CDR3 consists of 16 residues. CDR1 is SGHDN, CDR2 FVKESK, per germline. With 1 base removed from V and 4 bases from J, the gap between germline ends came to 16 bases. The CDR3 is CASSQVSRALPYGYTF. The CDR3 DNA sequence: TGTGCCAGCAGCCAAGTGAGCAGGGCTCTTCCCTATGGCTACACCTTC.

V gene TRBV11-2 combines with J gene TRBJ2-4, with D possibly matching TRBD1 (6 bases). V was cut by 6 bases and J by 8 bases, with 11 bases left in between. This CDR3 comprises 12 residues. Germline V lookup: CDR1 SGHAT, CDR2 FQNNGV. CDR3 region: CASRSPGDIQYF. CDR3 nucleotides: TGTGCCAGCAGATCTCCAGGGGACATTCAGTACTTC.

This chain uses TRBV5-1 with TRBJ1-1; TRBD1 is a possible D gene (6 bases). This CDR3 region has 15 residues. Germline CDR1 reads SGHRS; CDR2 reads YFSETQ. V lost 0 bases and J 4 bases, leaving 13 bases between the germline ends. In DNA, the CDR3 is TGCGCCAGCAGCTTGGAGGGGGAAGTTGTCACTGAAGCTTTCTTT. Protein sequence: CASSLEGEVVTEAFF. Using reference TRBV5-1 and TRBJ1-1 for the parts outside the CDR3, the full variable domain is KAGVTQTPRYLIKTRGQQVTLSCSPISGHRSVSWYQQTPGQGLQFLFEYFSETQRNKGNFPGRFSGRQFSNSRSEMNVSTLELGDSALYLCASSLEGEVVTEAFFGQGTRLTVV.

This clone was detected a few times. The gene calls are TRBV4-3 and TRBJ2-7; D is uncertain. V was pared by 0 bases and J by 0 bases, with 9 bases between. The CDR3 runs 15 residues. Germline CDR1 and CDR2: LGHNA and YSLEER. CDR3 sequence (DNA): TGCGCCAGCAGCCAAGATAAGGGATACTCCTACGAGCAGTACTTC. Protein product: CASSQDKGYSYEQYF.

This clone has a single count. The J gene is TRBJ2-7, the V gene TRBV7-8; 8 bases are a match to TRBD2. The CDR3 sequence is 15 residues long. The ends lost 0 bases at V and 2 bases at J; junction bases unmatched: 3. Germline CDR1 reads SGHVS; CDR2 reads FQNEAQ. DNA for the CDR3: TGTGCCAGCAGCTTAGCTAGCGGGGTTGCCTACGAGCAGTACTTC. Amino acid sequence: CASSLASGVAYEQYF.

This chain connects TRBV7-9 to TRBJ2-1; no definite D call. Trimming pared 3 bases from V and 10 bases from J, leaving 16 bases between. Germline loops: CDR1 SEHNR, CDR2 FQNEAQ (reference sequence). The length of the CDR3 is 14 residues. CDR3 residues: CASSLPGFGREQFF. The DNA of the CDR3 is TGTGCCAGCAGCTTGCCGGGTTTCGGCCGGGAGCAGTTCTTC.

This clone was recorded once. V usage is TRBV19 and J usage is TRBJ1-1; TRBD1 agrees at 10 bases. Germline V gene lookup returns CDR1 LNHDA and CDR2 SQIVND (reference sequence). CDR3 size: 16 residues. Unmatched junction bases numbered 6, after V lost 4 bases and J lost 1 base. In DNA, the CDR3 is TGTGCCAGTAGTAAGGGACAGGGGTTTTGGAACACTGAAGCTTTCTTT. Amino acid sequence: CASSKGQGFWNTEAFF.

The V call is TRBV6-5, the J call TRBJ1-4; D is uncertain. The germline CDR1 and CDR2 sequences are MNHEY and SVGAGI. Trimming stripped 11 bases from V and 0 bases from J, with 13 bases between. The CDR3 is made up of 14 amino acids. CDR3 sequence reads: CARENRATNEKLFF. The CDR3 nucleotides are TGTGCCCGTGAAAACCGGGCAACTAATGAAAAACTGTTTTTT.

This chain joins TRBV6-1 and TRBJ2-5; 7 nucleotides match TRBD1. The CDR3 has 14 residues. V was clipped by 3 bases and J by 5 bases; unmatched bases: 6. Germline V gene lookup returns CDR1 MNHNS and CDR2 SASEGT. The CDR3 region has the DNA TGTGCCAGCAGTGATACAGGGGTTGGGGAGACCCAGTACTTC. It encodes CASSDTGVGETQYF.

This sequence joins TRBV27 and TRBJ2-3, with TRBD2 identical over 7 bases. Per germline, CDR1 MNHEY and CDR2 SMNVEV (reference sequence). The CDR3 runs 15 residues. V lost 4 bases and J lost 3; bases outside the gene matches: 7. CDR3 residues: CASSSRGGGTDTQYF. The CDR3 DNA reads TGTGCCAGCAGTTCTCGCGGGGGAGGGACAGATACGCAGTATTTT.

The chain joins TRBV10-3 to TRBJ1-1; TRBD1 is a possible D gene (6 bases). V lost 0 bases and J 0 bases, leaving 14 bases between the germline ends. CDR3 length: 17 amino acids. Germline V gives CDR1 ENHRY, CDR2 SYGVKD. CDR3 nucleotides: TGTGCCATCAGTGAGTCTTGGGGGCGCGGTATGAACACTGAAGCTTTCTTT. Its translation is CAISESWGRGMNTEAFF.

V usage is TRBV6-1 and J usage is TRBJ1-3; 7 bases are a match to TRBD1. CDR3 size: 17 residues. Germline V gives CDR1 MNHNS, CDR2 SASEGT. V dropped 4 bases and J dropped 0; count of bases not matched to a gene: 9. CDR3 sequence: CASSALSTGPSGNTIYF. The CDR3 DNA is TGTGCCAGCAGTGCCCTTTCGACAGGGCCCTCTGGAAACACCATATATTTT.

This chain connects TRBV27 to TRBJ1-1, with 9 bases fitting TRBD1. CDR3 length: 14 residues. Germline V gene sequence: CDR1 MNHEY, CDR2 SMNVEV (reference sequence). The trim removed 6 bases at V and 5 bases at J, leaving 7 bases unmatched. The DNA of the CDR3 is TGTGCCAGCAGCCCACAGGGGGCGATGACTGAAGCTTTCTTT. Translating gives CASSPQGAMTEAFF.

The chain is built from TRBV27 and TRBJ2-7; D is undetermined. V lost 5 bases and J lost 5, with 13 bases in between. Germline CDR1 is MNHEY and CDR2 is SMNVEV (reference sequence). This CDR3 spans 13 amino acids. CDR3 loop: CASSRQTKDEQYF. CDR3 bases: TGTGCCAGCAGTAGGCAAACCAAGGACGAGCAGTACTTC.